This TCR beta chain appears in the sequencing data of a study of blood T cell repertoires in COVID-19. Germline CDR1 reads LNHDA; CDR2 reads SQIVND (reference sequence). V shed 6 bases and J shed 4 bases, with 10 bases lying between them. There are 13 residues in the CDR3. Here immunoSEQ multiplex PCR was the method, and the copy in TCRdb shows in-frame clones only, minus some. The top ten clones hold about 3.7% of a sample with tens of thousands of clones, about 86% of them seen once. Sequences were obtained from peripheral blood. This sequence originates from a man in his forties or fifties with COVID-19, enrolled during active disease. V and J are TRBV19 and TRBJ1-3, with D unclear. The CDR3 is CASSIQSGNTIYF. For the CDR3, the DNA is TGTGCCAGTAGCATTCAGTCGGGAAACACCATATATTTT.